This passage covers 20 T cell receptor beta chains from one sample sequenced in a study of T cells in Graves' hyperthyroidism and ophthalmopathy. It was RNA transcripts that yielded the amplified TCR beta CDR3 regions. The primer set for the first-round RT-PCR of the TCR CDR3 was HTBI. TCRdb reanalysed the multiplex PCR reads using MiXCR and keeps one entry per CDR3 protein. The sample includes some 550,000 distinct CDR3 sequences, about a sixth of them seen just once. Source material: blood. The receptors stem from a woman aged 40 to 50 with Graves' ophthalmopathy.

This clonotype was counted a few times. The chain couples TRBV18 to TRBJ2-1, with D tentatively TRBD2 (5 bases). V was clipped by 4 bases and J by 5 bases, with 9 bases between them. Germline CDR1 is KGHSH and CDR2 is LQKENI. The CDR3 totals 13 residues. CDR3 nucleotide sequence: TGTGCCAGCTCACTCGGGGTGGACAATGAGCAGTTCTTC. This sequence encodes CASSLGVDNEQFF.

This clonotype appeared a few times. The CDR3 DNA sequence: TGCAGCGTAGCCGGGACTAGCGGGATCGGCCACGAGCAGTACTTC. Residues: CSVAGTSGIGHEQYF. The rearrangement uses TRBV29-1 and TRBJ2-7, with 13 bases matching TRBD2. The CDR3 totals 15 residues. Trimming cost V 6 bases and J 5 bases; bases outside gene matches: 10. Germline V gene lookup returns CDR1 SQVTM and CDR2 ANQGSEA.

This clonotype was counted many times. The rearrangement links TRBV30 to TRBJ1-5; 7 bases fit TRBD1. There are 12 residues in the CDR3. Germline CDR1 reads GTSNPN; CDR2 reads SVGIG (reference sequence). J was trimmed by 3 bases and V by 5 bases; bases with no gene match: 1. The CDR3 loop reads CAWGTANQPQHF. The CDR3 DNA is TGTGCCTGGGGGACAGCCAATCAGCCCCAGCATTTT.

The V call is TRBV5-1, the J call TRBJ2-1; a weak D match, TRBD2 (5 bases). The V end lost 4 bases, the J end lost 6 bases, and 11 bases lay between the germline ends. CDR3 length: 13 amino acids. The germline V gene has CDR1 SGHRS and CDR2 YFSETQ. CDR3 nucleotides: TGCGCCAGCAGCGCCTGGACTGGCAATGAGCAGTTCTTC. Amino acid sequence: CASSAWTGNEQFF.

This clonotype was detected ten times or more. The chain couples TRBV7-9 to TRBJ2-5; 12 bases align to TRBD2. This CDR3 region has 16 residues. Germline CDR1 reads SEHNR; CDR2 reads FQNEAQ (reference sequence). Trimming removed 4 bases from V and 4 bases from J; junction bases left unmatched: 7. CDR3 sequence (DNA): TGTGCCAGCAGCTCACCGGGACTAGCGGGCGTAGAGACCCAGTACTTC. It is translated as CASSSPGLAGVETQYF.

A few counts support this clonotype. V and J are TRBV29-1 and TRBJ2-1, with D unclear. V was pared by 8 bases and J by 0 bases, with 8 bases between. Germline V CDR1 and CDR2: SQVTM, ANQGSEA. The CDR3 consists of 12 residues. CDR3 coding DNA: TGCAGCTCGGGCAGCTCCTACAATGAGCAGTTCTTC. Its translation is CSSGSSYNEQFF.

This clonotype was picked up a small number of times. The CDR3 coding sequence is TGTGCCAGCAGATCAGGACAGGGGGCGACTATAGGCTACACCTTC. This sequence encodes CASRSGQGATIGYTF. The rearrangement links TRBV12-3 or TRBV12-4 to TRBJ1-2; 11 nucleotides line up with TRBD1. The trim removed 6 bases at V and 8 bases at J, leaving 11 bases unmatched. CDR3 length equals 15 residues.

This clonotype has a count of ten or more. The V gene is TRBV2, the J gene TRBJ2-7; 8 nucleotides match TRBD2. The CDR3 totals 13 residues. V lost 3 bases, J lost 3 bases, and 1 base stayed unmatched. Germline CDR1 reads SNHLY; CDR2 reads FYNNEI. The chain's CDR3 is CASSDSGSYEQYF. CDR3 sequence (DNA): TGTGCCAGCAGTGACAGCGGGAGCTACGAGCAGTACTTC.

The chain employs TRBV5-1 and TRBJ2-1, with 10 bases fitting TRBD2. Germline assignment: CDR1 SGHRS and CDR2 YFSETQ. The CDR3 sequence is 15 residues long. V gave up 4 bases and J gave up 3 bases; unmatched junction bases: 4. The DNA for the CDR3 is TGCGCCAGCAGCCTAGCGGGGGAGTACTACAATGAGCAGTTCTTC. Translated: CASSLAGEYYNEQFF.

CDR3 sequence (DNA): TGTGCCAGCAGTTTAGCGGCGCTGAATTCACCCCTCCACTTT. Its protein product is CASSLAALNSPLHF. The J gene is TRBJ1-6, the V gene TRBV27; no definite D call. Germline V gene data show CDR1 as MNHEY and CDR2 as SMNVEV (reference sequence). This CDR3 region has 14 residues. V lost 2 bases, J lost 7 bases, and 9 bases lay in between.

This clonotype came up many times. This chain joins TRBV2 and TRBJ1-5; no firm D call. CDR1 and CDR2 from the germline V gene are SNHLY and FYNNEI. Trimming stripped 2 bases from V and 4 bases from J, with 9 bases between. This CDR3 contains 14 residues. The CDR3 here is CASSELQENQPQHF. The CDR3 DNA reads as TGTGCCAGCAGTGAACTACAAGAAAATCAGCCCCAGCATTTT.

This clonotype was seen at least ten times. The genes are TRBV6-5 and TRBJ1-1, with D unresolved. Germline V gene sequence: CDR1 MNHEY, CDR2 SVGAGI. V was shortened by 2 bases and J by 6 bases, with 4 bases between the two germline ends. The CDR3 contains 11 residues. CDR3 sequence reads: CASSYRSEAFF. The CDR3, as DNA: TGTGCCAGCAGTTACCGGTCTGAAGCTTTCTTT.

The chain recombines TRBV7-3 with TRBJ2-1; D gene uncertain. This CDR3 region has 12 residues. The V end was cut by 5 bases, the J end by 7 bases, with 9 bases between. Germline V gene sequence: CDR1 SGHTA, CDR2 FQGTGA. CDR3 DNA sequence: TGTGCCAGCAGCGGCAGCGAAAATGAGCAGTTCTTC. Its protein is CASSGSENEQFF.

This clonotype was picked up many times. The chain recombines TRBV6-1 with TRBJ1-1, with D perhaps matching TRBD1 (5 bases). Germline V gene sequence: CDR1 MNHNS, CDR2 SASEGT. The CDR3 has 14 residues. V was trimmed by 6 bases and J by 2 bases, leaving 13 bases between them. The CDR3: CASRGTAGNTEAFF. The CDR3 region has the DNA TGTGCCAGCAGAGGGACGGCGGGAAACACTGAAGCTTTCTTT.

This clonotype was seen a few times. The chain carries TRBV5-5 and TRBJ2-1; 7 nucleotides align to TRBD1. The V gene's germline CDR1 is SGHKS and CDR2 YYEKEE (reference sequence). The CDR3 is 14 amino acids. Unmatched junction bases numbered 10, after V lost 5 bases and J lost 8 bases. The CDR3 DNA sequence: TGTGCCAGCAGTCAGCAGGGGGATAGCTATGAGCAGTTCTTC. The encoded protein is CASSQQGDSYEQFF.

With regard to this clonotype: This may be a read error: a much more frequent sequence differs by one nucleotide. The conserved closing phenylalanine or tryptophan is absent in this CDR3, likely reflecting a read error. CDR3 protein: CASSLRPLAGGPTYEQYL. DNA for the CDR3: TGTGCCAGCAGCTTACGGCCGCTAGCGGGAGGACCCACCTACGAGCAGTACCTC. This chain links TRBV11-2 with TRBJ2-7, with TRBD2 identical over 11 bases. This CDR3 has 18 amino acids. The J segment lost 2 bases and the V segment lost 2 bases, leaving 11 bases of the junction unmatched. The germline V gene has CDR1 SGHAT and CDR2 FQNNGV.

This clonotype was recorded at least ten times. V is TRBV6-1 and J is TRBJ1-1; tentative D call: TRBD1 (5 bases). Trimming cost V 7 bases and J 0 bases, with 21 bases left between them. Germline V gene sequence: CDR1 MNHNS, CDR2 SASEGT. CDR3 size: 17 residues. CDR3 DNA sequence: TGTGCCAGCACTCCCACCCGGGGCAGCCTTATGAACACTGAAGCTTTCTTT. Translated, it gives CASTPTRGSLMNTEAFF.

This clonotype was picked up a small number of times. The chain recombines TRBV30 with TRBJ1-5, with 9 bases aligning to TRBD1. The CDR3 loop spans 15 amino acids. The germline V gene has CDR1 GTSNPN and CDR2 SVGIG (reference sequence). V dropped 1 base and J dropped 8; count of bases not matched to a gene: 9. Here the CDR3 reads CAWSGGQGFGKPQHF. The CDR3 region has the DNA TGTGCCTGGAGTGGTGGACAGGGGTTTGGTAAGCCCCAGCATTTT.

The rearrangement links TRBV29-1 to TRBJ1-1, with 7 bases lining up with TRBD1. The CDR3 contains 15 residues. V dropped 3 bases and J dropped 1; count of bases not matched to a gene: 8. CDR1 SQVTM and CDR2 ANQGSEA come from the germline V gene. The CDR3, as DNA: TGCAGCGTTGAGCGGACAGGTACGCAGAACACTGAAGCTTTCTTT. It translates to CSVERTGTQNTEAFF.

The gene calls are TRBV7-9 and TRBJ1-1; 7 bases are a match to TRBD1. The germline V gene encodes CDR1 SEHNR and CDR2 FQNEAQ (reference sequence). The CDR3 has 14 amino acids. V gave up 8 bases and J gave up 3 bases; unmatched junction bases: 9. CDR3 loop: CASHVPGQDTEAFF. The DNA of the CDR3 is TGTGCCAGCCATGTCCCTGGACAGGACACTGAAGCTTTCTTT.